This TCR beta chain was identified during a study of T-cell reconstitution after alpha-beta-depleted transplantation in children. Germline CDR1 is SEHNR and CDR2 is FQNEAQ (reference sequence). CDR3 length equals 17 residues. V lost 3 bases and J 5 bases, leaving 20 bases between the germline ends. This clonotype was detected many times. Molecular barcoding with unique molecular identifiers was used for the TCRbeta library. TCRdb re-analysed the PCR reads in MiXCR, keeping a single row per CDR3 protein. The sample holds about 100,000 distinct CDR3 sequences; about 6.5% are singletons and the top ten take roughly 25%.

The specimen comprised PBMCs, mostly from graft donor cells, sampled 360 days after TCRalphabeta/CD19-depleted stem cell transplant. This clonotype was obtained from a male patient under 10 years old who had a stem cell transplant for acute lymphoblastic leukemia, so the T cells may come from the graft donor. The V and J genes are TRBV7-9 and TRBJ2-1, with D perhaps matching TRBD1 (6 bases). The CDR3 nucleotides read TGTGCCAGCAGCTTGTCAGGGGCTCAACTCCTCCACAATGAGCAGTTCTTC. Amino acid sequence: CASSLSGAQLLHNEQFF. The full variable domain, its missing parts supplied by reference TRBV7-9 and TRBJ2-1, is DTGVSQNPRHKITKRGQNVTFRCDPISEHNRLYWYRQTLGQGPEFLTYFQNEAQLEKSRLLSDRFSAERPKGSFSTLEIQRTEQGDSAMYLCASSLSGAQLLHNEQFFGPGTRLTVL.